The T cell receptor beta chain under discussion was sequenced for a study of CD8 T cells in Susac syndrome. Study in general: Treatment at blood withdrawal was none, corticosteroids, or intravenous immunoglobulin alone in Susac syndrome patients. Study-wide points: Where Susac syndrome CD4+ T cell repertoires were concerned, no clonal expansion was evident.

The V segment lost 4 bases and the J segment 2 bases; nucleotides outside the gene matches: 6. CDR1 is SGHNT and CDR2 is YYREEE in the germline V gene (reference sequence). The CDR3 is 14 residues long. cDNA came from about 0.5 to 1 ug RNA primed by random hexamers. TCRdb itself ran the immunoSEQ multiplex PCR reads through MiXCR, one entry per CDR3 protein. The sample consists of under 200,000 distinct CDR3 sequences, about 91% of them appearing once. On this clonotype: Its antigen is currently unknown.

TEMRA cells were enriched by FACS, while CD8+ and CD4+ T cells were obtained through a negative isolation that was performed magnetically. The rearrangement joins TRBV5-4 to TRBJ2-7; TRBD2 matches at 7 bases. The receptor's source is a human donor with Susac syndrome. What was sequenced was CD4+ T cells from PBMCs. The DNA of the CDR3 is TGTGCCAGCAGCGTCACCGGGACTACCTACGAGCAGTACTTC. Amino acids: CASSVTGTTYEQYF. Variable domain in full (rest from reference TRBV5-4 and TRBJ2-7): ETGVTQSPTHLIKTRGQQVTLRCSSQSGHNTVSWYQQALGQGPQFIFQYYREEENGRGNFPPRFSGLQFPNYSSELNVNALELDDSALYLCASSVTGTTYEQYFGPGTRLTVT.